The 13 T cell receptor beta chains below all came from one sample that was sequenced in a study of spatial heterogeneity in lung cancer. Time point in this sample: sample taken at primary tumor resection. Material for sequencing was whole RNA from tumor, nontumor lung or frozen PBMC, left unsorted. Via MiXCR, TCRdb re-called the 5' RACE reads, giving one row per CDR3 protein. The data contain about 17,000 distinct CDR3 sequences, about a fifth of them singletons. The source was PBMCs, collected at surgery. The receptors shown here come from a female donor with early-stage non-small cell lung cancer.

This clonotype was counted ten times or more. The V gene is TRBV11-2, the J gene TRBJ2-2; no definite D call. Trimming took 1 base from V and 4 from J, leaving 4 bases between them. This CDR3 is 13 amino acids long. CDR1 is SGHAT, CDR2 FQNNGV, per germline. CDR3 sequence: CASSLVGTGELFF. In DNA form, the CDR3 reads TGTGCCAGCAGCTTAGTTGGCACCGGGGAGCTGTTTTTT. The whole variable domain, remainder taken from reference TRBV11-2 and TRBJ2-2, is EAGVAQSPRYKIIEKRQSVAFWCNPISGHATLYWYQQILGQGPKLLIQFQNNGVVDDSQLPKDRFSAERLKGVDSTLKIQPAKLEDSAVYLCASSLVGTGELFFGEGSRLTVL.

The V call is TRBV21-1, the J call TRBJ2-2; TRBD1, as called in the table, went unchecked against the DNA. TRBV21-1 is given as a pseudogene. The CDR3 length is 16 residues. The CDR3 DNA is TGTGCCAGCACTCAAATCCGCCAGGGGTTTGGCGGGGAGCTGTTTTTT. This codes for CASTQIRQGFGGELFF.

This clonotype was found many times. The chain links TRBV23-1 to TRBJ2-2; D ambiguous. TRBV23-1 is reported as an ORF; its role is uncertain. The CDR3 spans 16 residues. V was pared by 2 bases and J by 6 bases, with 16 bases between. CDR3 DNA sequence: TGCGCCAGCAGTCAAAAACGGTCAGCGTCGGCCGGGGAGCTGTTTTTT. Translated: CASSQKRSASAGELFF.

There are many counts of this clonotype. This sequence joins TRBV7-8 and TRBJ1-2; no definite D call. Per the germline V gene, CDR1 is SGHVS and CDR2 is FQNEAQ. V dropped 5 bases and J dropped 3 bases, with 10 bases sitting between them. The CDR3 has 13 amino acids. The CDR3, as DNA: TGTGCCAGCAGCGGTGGACTCTACTATGGCTACACCTTC. Protein: CASSGGLYYGYTF.

The rearrangement uses TRBV30 and TRBJ2-3; D gene ambiguous. Between the trimmed V and J ends, which lost 2 bases and 4 bases, there was a span of 7 bases. The CDR3 totals 12 residues. Germline CDR1 and CDR2: GTSNPN and SVGIG (reference sequence). The CDR3, as DNA: TGTGCCTGGAGTCGGACGGCAGATACGCAGTATTTT. It specifies CAWSRTADTQYF. The whole variable domain, remainder taken from reference TRBV30 and TRBJ2-3, is SQTIHQWPATLVQPVGSPLSLECTVEGTSNPNLYWYRQAAGRGLQLLFYSVGIGQISSEVPQNLSASRPQDRQFILSSKKLLLSDSGFYLCAWSRTADTQYFGPGTRLTVL.

The rearrangement links TRBV3-1 to TRBJ1-2; D may be TRBD1 (5 bases). The CDR3 sequence is 14 residues long. Germline V gene lookup returns CDR1 LGHDT and CDR2 YNNKEL (reference sequence). The V end was cut by 3 bases, the J end by 4 bases, with 12 bases between. The CDR3 spells CASSHRADRYGYTF. The CDR3 bases are TGTGCCAGCAGCCACAGGGCGGATCGCTATGGCTACACCTTC.

This clonotype has more than one count but fewer than ten. The rearrangement uses TRBV29-1 and TRBJ1-2; 7 bases line up with TRBD1. This CDR3 is 12 amino acids long. V was clipped by 5 bases and J by 5 bases; unmatched bases: 5. The germline V gene encodes CDR1 SQVTM and CDR2 ANQGSEA. The CDR3 loop is CSVTTGRYGYTF. The CDR3 region has the DNA TGCAGCGTTACGACAGGGAGGTATGGCTACACCTTC.

This clonotype was recorded many times. The chain is built from TRBV6-2 or TRBV6-3 and TRBJ2-1; D is unclear. The CDR3 contains 13 residues. CDR1 is MNHEY, CDR2 SVGEGT, per germline. Trimming pared 6 bases from V and 1 base from J, leaving 7 bases between. The CDR3 loop is CASRLGSYNEQFF. In nucleotides, the CDR3 is TGTGCCAGCAGGCTTGGGTCCTACAATGAGCAGTTCTTC.

The sample holds a few counts of this clonotype. Here the CDR3 DNA reads TGTGCCAGCAGCCAAGTCTCGGACACAGATACGCAGTATTTT. It codes for CASSQVSDTDTQYF. The gene calls are TRBV3-1 and TRBJ2-3, with unresolved D. V lost 1 base to trimming and J lost 2 bases, with 7 bases between them. This CDR3 is 14 amino acids long. The germline V gene encodes CDR1 LGHDT and CDR2 YNNKEL (reference sequence).

This clonotype was found a few times. CDR3 region: CASSLFQSSSTDTQYF. CDR3 DNA: TGTGCCAGCAGCTTATTCCAGAGTTCTAGCACAGATACGCAGTATTTT. The J gene is TRBJ2-3, the V gene TRBV7-8, with D uncertain. The germline V gene encodes CDR1 SGHVS and CDR2 FQNEAQ. The CDR3 runs to 16 residues. V was clipped by 2 bases and J by 0 bases, with 12 bases between them. Based on the CDR3 plus reference TRBV7-8 and TRBJ2-3, the full variable domain is GAGVSQSPRYKVAKRGQDVALRCDPISGHVSLFWYQQALGQGPEFLTYFQNEAQLDKSGLPSDRFFAERPEGSVSTLKIQRTQQEDSAVYLCASSLFQSSSTDTQYFGPGTRLTVL.

This clonotype is deemed medium-sized. The rearrangement links TRBV19 to TRBJ2-2; 12 bases match TRBD2. V shed 7 bases, J shed 5 bases, and the junction held 2 bases outside the gene matches. The CDR3 extends over 14 amino acids. Germline V gene lookup returns CDR1 LNHDA and CDR2 SQIVND (reference sequence). CDR3 sequence (DNA): TGTGCCAGTATGACTAGCGGGAGAACCGGGGAGCTGTTTTTT. It translates to CASMTSGRTGELFF.

By sample share, this clonotype is medium-sized. The chain uses TRBV28 and TRBJ1-5, with unresolved D. V was trimmed by 4 bases and J by 3 bases, leaving 13 bases between them. This CDR3 region has 15 residues. In germline, CDR1 is MDHEN, CDR2 SYDVKM. The CDR3 here is CASSSPEGTNQPQHF. CDR3 coding DNA: TGTGCCAGCAGTTCCCCGGAGGGTACCAATCAGCCCCAGCATTTT.

This clonotype has ten or more counts. This chain connects TRBV25-1 to TRBJ2-1, with TRBD2 matching over 7 bases. This CDR3 has 14 residues. V trimming: 5 bases; J trimming: 6 bases; junction bases outside the gene matches: 7. Germline CDR1 is MGHDK and CDR2 is SYGVNS. The CDR3 DNA is TGTGCCAGCAGTCGGTCTAGCGGCAGCAATGAGCAGTTCTTC. Protein sequence: CASSRSSGSNEQFF.